This entry concerns a single T cell receptor beta chain. As yet, its antigen is unknown. This sample stems from a study of cytomegalovirus exposure and HLA in healthy donors. Study details: Drawn from HLA-typed donors, 80 million to 100 million unique TCRs were held in an early data release.

There are 14 residues in the CDR3. Germline assignment: CDR1 GTSNPN and CDR2 SVGIG (reference sequence). The V end was cut by 0 bases, the J end by 0 bases, with 8 bases between. Study outcomes and limitations: A later analysis linked a missense variant in DCLRE1C to the trimming of TCR beta V and J genes. Among the CMV-associated chains, three were confirmed in vitro as specific for CMV antigens. Available immune exposure information covered CMV serostatus only.

PCR employed 60 Vbeta and 13 Jbeta primers. Clones were sequenced by immunoSEQ multiplex PCR, and TCRdb holds only the in-frame ones, with some missing. The sample has 85,000 to 90,000 clones, more than 65% seen once. The source is a man aged 25-40 years in good health and CMV-seronegative. The chain carries TRBV30 and TRBJ1-1, with D possibly being TRBD1 (5 bases). Sequenced input: PBMCs. DNA for the CDR3: TGTGCCTGGAGTGTTTCAGGGATGAACACTGAAGCTTTCTTT. This sequence encodes CAWSVSGMNTEAFF.